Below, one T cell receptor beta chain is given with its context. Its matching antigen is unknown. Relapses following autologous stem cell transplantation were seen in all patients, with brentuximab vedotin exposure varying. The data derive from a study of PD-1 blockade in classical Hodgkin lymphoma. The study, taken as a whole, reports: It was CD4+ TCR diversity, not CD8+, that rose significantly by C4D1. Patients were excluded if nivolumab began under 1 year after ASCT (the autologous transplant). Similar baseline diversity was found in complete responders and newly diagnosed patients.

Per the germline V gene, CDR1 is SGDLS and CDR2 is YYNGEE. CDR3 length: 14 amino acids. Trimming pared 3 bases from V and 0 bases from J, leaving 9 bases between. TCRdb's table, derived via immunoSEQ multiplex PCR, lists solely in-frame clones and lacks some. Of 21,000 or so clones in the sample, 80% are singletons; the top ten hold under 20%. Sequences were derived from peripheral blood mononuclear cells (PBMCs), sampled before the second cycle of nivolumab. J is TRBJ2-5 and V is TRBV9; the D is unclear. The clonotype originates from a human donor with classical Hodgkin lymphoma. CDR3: CASSAFTYQETQYF. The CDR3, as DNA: TGTGCCAGCAGCGCCTTTACGTACCAAGAGACCCAGTACTTC.